This T cell receptor beta chain is from a study of T cell responses to AZD1222 COVID-19 vaccine. Whole-study findings and limits: All repertoire sampling was performed exclusively after the peak T cell response.

As regards this clone: Its antigen is not identified.

Using immunoSEQ multiplex PCR, the repertoire was profiled, and TCRdb retains in-frame clones only, with some absent. The table includes 250,000 to 300,000 clones, about 94% detected once. CDR3 length: 16 amino acids. The V gene end was trimmed by 3 bases and the J gene end by 0 bases; junction bases not matched to a gene: 5. CDR1 is SGHRS and CDR2 is YFSETQ in the germline V gene. The chain links TRBV5-1 to TRBJ2-3; the match to TRBD2 covers 9 bases. This TCR derives from an adult who received the AZD1222 COVID-19 vaccine. Here the sequenced sample was peripheral blood, taken 28 days after the second AZD1222 dose. This CDR3 is CASSWGLASSTDTQYF. The CDR3 DNA reads as TGCGCCAGCAGCTGGGGACTAGCTTCTAGCACAGATACGCAGTATTTT.